One and the same sample provided the 21 T cell receptor beta chains below, sequenced in a study of early T cells in non-severe SARS-CoV-2 infection. TCRdb re-called the 5' RACE reads with MiXCR, one entry per CDR3 protein. The sample lists about 52,000 distinct CDR3 sequences, approximately 6.7% seen once, with about 3.9% in the top ten. Sequencing input: whole blood. Receptor source: an adult who was a healthcare worker with PCR-confirmed SARS-CoV-2 infection or an uninfected control (not recorded which).

The chain recombines TRBV7-2 with TRBJ1-4; 7 bases are shared with TRBD1. Germline trimming cut 4 bases from V and 4 bases from J; bases unmatched to any gene: 9. The V gene's germline CDR1 is SGHTA and CDR2 FQGNSA. CDR3 length: 16 residues. The CDR3 here is CASSSSPGQSNEKLFF. The CDR3 nucleotides are TGTGCCAGCAGCTCTAGTCCGGGACAGAGTAATGAAAAACTGTTTTTT.

This clonotype showed up many times. The rearrangement links TRBV20-1 to TRBJ2-1; 12 bases fit TRBD1. The length of the CDR3 is 15 residues. V lost 5 bases, J lost 5 bases, and 7 bases stayed unmatched. Germline V gene lookup returns CDR1 DFQATT and CDR2 SNEGSKA (reference sequence). CDR3 nucleotides: TGCAGTGCTGGGGGACAGGGGGCGGAGGACAATGAGCAGTTCTTC. This encodes CSAGGQGAEDNEQFF.

This clonotype has only a few counts. V usage is TRBV25-1 and J usage is TRBJ2-3; D remains unclear. CDR1 MGHDK and CDR2 SYGVNS come from the germline V gene. V was shortened by 1 base and J by 4 bases, with 6 bases between the two germline ends. The CDR3 runs 13 residues. The CDR3 coding sequence is TGTGCCAGCAGTGAATTGGGCGCAGATACGCAGTATTTT. It specifies CASSELGADTQYF.

This clonotype was observed many times. CDR3 coding DNA: TGTGCCAGCAGCTTAGTTCGGGGCGGTGACTCTGGAAACACCATATATTTT. It encodes CASSLVRGGDSGNTIYF. The chain employs TRBV7-9 and TRBJ1-3; D is perhaps TRBD1 (5 bases). Trimming took off 1 base at V and 0 bases at J, with 13 bases between the two ends. Germline CDR1 SEHNR, CDR2 FQNEAQ (reference sequence). CDR3 size: 17 residues.

This clonotype was recorded many times. In DNA, the CDR3 is TGTGCCAGCAGTTCCCCCGCTCGGGGGAACACTGAAGCTTTCTTT. This translates into CASSSPARGNTEAFF. The chain carries TRBV28 and TRBJ1-1, with no clear D. Germline CDR1 and CDR2: MDHEN and SYDVKM. Deletions cut 4 bases from V and 1 base from J, with 13 bases between. CDR3 length equals 15 residues.

In this sample, this clonotype turned up many times. An end of the junction differs from the germline gene, which may be a read error. The rearrangement uses TRBV6-5 and TRBJ2-7; 7 bases agree with TRBD1. Per the germline V gene, CDR1 is MNHEY and CDR2 is SVGAGI. The CDR3 has 15 amino acids. CDR3 loop: CASSYSDRRSSEQYF. The DNA of the CDR3 is TGTGCCAGCAGTTACTCGGACAGGCGTTCCTCCGAGCAGTACTTC.

This clonotype was recorded many times. The chain has TRBV5-1 and TRBJ2-5; 9 bases match TRBD1. The junction had 7 bases not matched to a gene; V was cut back by 3 bases and J by 4 bases. Germline CDR1 is SGHRS and CDR2 is YFSETQ. CDR3 length equals 15 residues. The CDR3 is CASSWGQGDGETQYF. The CDR3 DNA reads TGCGCCAGCAGCTGGGGACAGGGAGACGGAGAGACCCAGTACTTC.

This clonotype was counted only a few times. The chain has TRBV12-3 or TRBV12-4 and TRBJ1-5, with D possibly TRBD1 on 5 matching bases. Trimming removed 6 bases from V and 2 bases from J, with 11 bases in between. There are 14 residues in the CDR3. CDR3 nucleotides: TGTGCCAGCAGCTCACAGGTGGGCAATCAGCCCCAGCATTTT. This gives the protein CASSSQVGNQPQHF.

The chain combines TRBV20-1 with TRBJ2-3; 10 positions agree with TRBD1. The CDR3 loop spans 15 amino acids. The germline gives CDR1 DFQATT, CDR2 SNEGSKA (reference sequence). The V gene end was trimmed by 1 base and the J gene end by 4 bases; junction bases not matched to a gene: 5. The CDR3 DNA follows: TGCAGTGCTAGAGTAGGACAGGGGGTCGCAGATACGCAGTATTTT. Its protein is CSARVGQGVADTQYF.

Comment on this clonotype: Sequence at one end of the junction differs from germline and may be a read error. The chain uses TRBV3-1 and TRBJ2-2; D unclear. This CDR3 has 13 amino acids. Germline V gene data show CDR1 as LGHDT and CDR2 as YNNKEL (reference sequence). CDR3 in amino acids: CASSPSNTGELFF. CDR3 in DNA: TGCGCCAGCAGCCCTTCTAACACCGGGGAGCTGTTTTTT.

In this sample, this clonotype turned up many times. The chain joins TRBV6-1 to TRBJ1-1, with TRBD1 as a possible D gene (6 bases). This CDR3 spans 12 amino acids. The V end was cut by 7 bases, the J end by 1 base, with 7 bases between. Germline V lookup: CDR1 MNHNS, CDR2 SASEGT. CDR3 protein: CASKGGNTEAFF. For the CDR3, the DNA is TGTGCCAGCAAAGGGGGGAACACTGAAGCTTTCTTT.

This clonotype was counted many times. The CDR3 region is CASSWFVGVAGGTNTGELFF. CDR3 nucleotide sequence: TGTGCCAGCAGCTGGTTCGTCGGAGTAGCGGGGGGAACAAACACCGGGGAGCTGTTTTTT. This chain joins TRBV11-2 and TRBJ2-2, with 10 bases matching TRBD2. Per germline, CDR1 SGHAT and CDR2 FQNNGV. J was trimmed by 2 bases and V by 4 bases; bases with no gene match: 16. The CDR3 is made up of 20 amino acids.

This clonotype was found many times. The chain has TRBV11-2 and TRBJ2-5; D remains unclear. Germline V gene sequence: CDR1 SGHAT, CDR2 FQNNGV. Trimming shortened V by 3 bases and J by 5 bases, and 13 bases separated the two germline ends. The CDR3 covers 14 residues. The CDR3 sequence: CASSFYAEEETQYF. For the CDR3, the DNA is TGTGCCAGCAGCTTCTACGCGGAAGAGGAGACCCAGTACTTC.

In its sample, this clonotype was seen a few times. V usage is TRBV29-1 and J usage is TRBJ2-5; possible D gene TRBD1, 6 bases. V was shortened by 7 bases and J by 5 bases, with 14 bases between the two germline ends. The germline V gene has CDR1 SQVTM and CDR2 ANQGSEA. The CDR3 is 12 residues long. The CDR3 nucleotides read TGCAGCGCCAAGCCAGGGGTGGAGACCCAGTACTTC. Protein: CSAKPGVETQYF.

The chain has TRBV11-2 and TRBJ2-3; 7 bases align to TRBD2. V shed 6 bases, J shed 8 bases, and the junction held 14 bases outside the gene matches. The CDR3 is 15 amino acids. Germline V gene sequence: CDR1 SGHAT, CDR2 FQNNGV. The CDR3 is CASRDSGAPLGTQYF. CDR3 coding DNA: TGTGCCAGCAGAGACAGCGGGGCGCCCTTAGGTACGCAGTATTTT.

This clonotype was observed at least ten times. The chain is built from TRBV15 and TRBJ2-3, with TRBD1 matching 7 bases. The ends lost 0 bases at V and 1 base at J; junction bases unmatched: 1. This CDR3 spans 15 amino acids. The V gene's germline CDR1 is LNHNV and CDR2 YYDKDF (reference sequence). This CDR3 reads CATSREGTGTDTQYF. The CDR3 nucleotides read TGTGCCACCAGCAGAGAAGGGACAGGCACAGATACGCAGTATTTT.

Remarks on this clonotype: A clone one base away is much larger, so this may be a read error. The chain carries TRBV11-3 and TRBJ2-3; possibly TRBD2 for D (6 bases). This CDR3 spans 14 amino acids. In germline, CDR1 is SGHNT, CDR2 YENEEA. CDR3 nucleotide sequence: TGTACCAGCAGTGGATTGGCGGGGCTAGATACGCAGTATTTT. It encodes CTSSGLAGLDTQYF. Looking up the rest from reference TRBV11-3 and TRBJ2-3 gives the full variable domain: EAGVVQSPRYKIIEKKQPVAFWCNPISGHNTLYWYLQNLGQGPELLIRYENEEAVDDSQLPKDRFSAERLKGVDSTLKIQPAELGDSAVYLCTSSGLAGLDTQYFGPGTRLTVL.

This clonotype was counted only a few times. This chain links TRBV11-3 with TRBJ2-7; TRBD1 agrees at 8 bases. This CDR3 has 14 residues. V lost 5 bases to trimming and J lost 0 bases; unmatched junction nucleotides: 3. Germline V CDR1 and CDR2: SGHNT, YENEEA. The DNA of the CDR3 is TGTGCCAGCAGCCACAGGGGGAGCTCCTACGAGCAGTACTTC. It yields the protein CASSHRGSSYEQYF.

The V gene is TRBV6-2 or TRBV6-3, the J gene TRBJ2-4, with TRBD1 matching over 8 bases. Germline V CDR1 and CDR2: MNHEY, SVGEGT. V lost 5 bases to trimming and J lost 0 bases; unmatched junction nucleotides: 6. There are 16 residues in the CDR3. CDR3 region: CASSPRGQGAKNIQYF. The CDR3 coding sequence is TGTGCCAGCAGTCCCAGGGGGCAGGGAGCCAAAAACATTCAGTACTTC.

The chain employs TRBV19 and TRBJ2-1; TRBD1 might be the D (6 bases). CDR1 is LNHDA and CDR2 is SQIVND in the germline V gene (reference sequence). CDR3 length: 17 amino acids. V dropped 4 bases and J dropped 2 bases, with 18 bases sitting between them. CDR3 DNA: TGTGCCAGTAGTACCTCCGGGACAAGAAGGACCTACAATGAGCAGTTCTTC. Its protein product is CASSTSGTRRTYNEQFF. The whole variable domain, filled in from reference TRBV19 and TRBJ2-1, reads DGGITQSPKYLFRKEGQNVTLSCEQNLNHDAMYWYRQDPGQGLRLIYYSQIVNDFQKGDIAEGYSVSREKKESFPLTVTSAQKNPTAFYLCASSTSGTRRTYNEQFFGPGTRLTVL.

This clonotype has at least ten counts. The V and J genes are TRBV3-1 and TRBJ2-7; tentative D call: TRBD2 (6 bases). Germline V gene sequence: CDR1 LGHDT, CDR2 YNNKEL (reference sequence). V was pared by 5 bases and J by 3 bases, with 17 bases between. The CDR3 contains 15 residues. CDR3 bases: TGTGCCAGCAGCTTTCGGGGGTCAACCAACTACGAGCAGTACTTC. Translated: CASSFRGSTNYEQYF.